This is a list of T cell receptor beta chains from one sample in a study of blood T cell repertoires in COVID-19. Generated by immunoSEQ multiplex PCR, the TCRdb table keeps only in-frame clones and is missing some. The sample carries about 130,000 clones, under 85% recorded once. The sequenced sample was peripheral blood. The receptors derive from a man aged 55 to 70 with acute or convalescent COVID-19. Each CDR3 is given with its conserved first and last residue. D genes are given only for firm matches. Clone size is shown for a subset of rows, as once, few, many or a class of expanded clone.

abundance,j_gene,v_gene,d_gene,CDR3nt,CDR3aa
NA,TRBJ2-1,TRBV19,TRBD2,TGTGCCAGTAGTGACCTAGCGGGCTCCTACAATGAGCAGTTCTTC,CASSDLAGSYNEQFF
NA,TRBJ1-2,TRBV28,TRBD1,TGTGCCAGCACTCTGACAGGGCTCTATGGTGGGGGCTACACCTTC,CASTLTGLYGGGYTF
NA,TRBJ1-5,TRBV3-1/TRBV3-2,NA,TGTGCCAGCGGAGGACAGAGCAATCAGCCCCAGCATTTT,CASGGQSNQPQHF
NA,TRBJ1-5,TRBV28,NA,TGTGCCAGCAGTCCCAACAGAGGCAATCAGCCCCAGCATTTT,CASSPNRGNQPQHF
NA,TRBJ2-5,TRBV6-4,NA,TGTGCCAGCAGTCCCCAGGGGGGTGGAGAGACCCAGTACTTC,CASSPQGGGETQYF
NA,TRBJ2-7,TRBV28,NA,TGTGCCAGCAGAACCTCGACAGTCTCCTACGAGCAGTACTTC,CASRTSTVSYEQYF
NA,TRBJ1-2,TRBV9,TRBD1,TGTGCCAGCAGGAACAGCGGGACAGGGGTTGGCTACACCTTC,CASRNSGTGVGYTF
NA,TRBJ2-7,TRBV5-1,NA,TGCGCCAGTAACGCCGGGGGGCATGGAGAGCAGTACTTC,CASNAGGHGEQYF
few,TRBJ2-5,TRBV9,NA,TGTGCCAGCAGCGTAAGGGACATTTACCAAGAGACCCAGTACTTC,CASSVRDIYQETQYF
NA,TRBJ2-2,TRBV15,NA,TGTGCCACCAGCCCGGGAAGAGACACCGGGGAGCTGTTTTTT,CATSPGRDTGELFF
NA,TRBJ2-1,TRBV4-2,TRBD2,TGTGCCAGCAGCCAAGATCGCAGCGGGAGGGCATCTAATGAGCAGTTCTTC,CASSQDRSGRASNEQFF